This is a list of T cell receptor beta chains from one sample in a study of blood T cell repertoires in COVID-19. Libraries were prepared by immunoSEQ multiplex PCR; TCRdb keeps only in-frame clonotypes and omits some of them. The data hold tens of thousands of clones, with around 90% observed a single time. Material for sequencing was peripheral blood. Receptor source: a human donor in a cohort sampled during active COVID-19. Each CDR3 is given with its conserved first and last residue. The D gene is left open where the match is weak. Rows give clone size only sometimes, using once, few, many, or a class for an expanded clone.

TRBJ2-3,.,TRBV14,.,CASSQGSGPPLDTQYF,TGTGCCAGCAGCCAAGGTTCAGGGCCTCCTTTAGATACGCAGTATTTT
TRBJ1-1,once,TRBV27,TRBD1,CASSLLGQGEAFF,TGTGCCAGCAGTTTGTTGGGACAGGGTGAAGCTTTCTTT
TRBJ1-6,.,TRBV7-8,TRBD1,CASSLTGDSYNSPLHF,TGTGCCAGCAGCCTAACAGGGGACTCCTATAATTCACCCCTCCACTTT
TRBJ2-1,.,TRBV15,.,CATSRPRPTIGEQFF,TGTGCCACCAGCAGACCACGACCGACTATTGGGGAGCAGTTCTTC
TRBJ1-1,.,TRBV18,.,CASSPREGLNTEAFF,TGTGCCAGCTCACCCCGAGAGGGTTTGAACACTGAAGCTTTCTTT
TRBJ2-7,.,TRBV5-1,.,CASSLEQSSYEQYF,TGCGCCAGCAGCTTGGAACAGAGTTCCTACGAGCAGTACTTC
TRBJ2-3,.,TRBV5-1,.,CASSLASDSLTQYF,TGCGCCAGCAGCTTGGCCTCCGACTCTTTAACGCAGTATTTT
TRBJ2-7,.,TRBV5-4,.,CASSLQQGNEQYF,TGTGCCAGCAGCCTCCAACAGGGCAACGAGCAGTACTTC
TRBJ1-5,.,TRBV6-2/TRBV6-3,.,CASSYGGAGSQPQHF,TGTGCCAGCAGTTACGGGGGGGCTGGTAGTCAGCCCCAGCATTTT
TRBJ1-1,.,TRBV5-5,TRBD1,CASSLGGQGSTEAFF,TGTGCCAGCAGCTTGGGGGGACAGGGGTCCACTGAAGCTTTCTTT
TRBJ2-2,once,TRBV5-1,.,CASSPNSDYTGELFF,TGCGCCAGCAGTCCGAATAGCGATTACACCGGGGAGCTGTTTTTT
TRBJ1-3,.,TRBV7-2,TRBD1,CASSFGQARGNTIYF,TGTGCCAGCAGCTTTGGACAGGCCCGTGGAAACACCATATATTTT
TRBJ1-5,.,TRBV18,TRBD1,CASSPGQESNQPQHF,TGTGCCAGCTCACCCGGACAGGAAAGCAATCAGCCCCAGCATTTT
TRBJ2-3,.,TRBV3-1/TRBV3-2,TRBD2,CASLAGGRGDTQYF,TGTGCCAGTCTAGCGGGGGGACGGGGAGATACGCAGTATTTT
TRBJ2-1,.,TRBV9,TRBD2,CASSYELAGPYNEQFF,TGTGCCAGCAGCTACGAGCTAGCGGGGCCTTACAATGAGCAGTTCTTC
TRBJ2-3,.,TRBV7-8,.,CASSLQGFSTDTQYF,TGTGCCAGCAGCCTACAGGGTTTTAGCACAGATACGCAGTATTTT
TRBJ1-2,medium-sized,TRBV7-3,.,CASSLGQGTNF,TGTGCCAGCAGCTTAGGGCAGGGCACTAACTTC
TRBJ1-3,few,TRBV28,.,CASSVDRPGDTIYF,TGTGCCAGCAGTGTCGACAGGCCCGGGGACACCATATATTTT
TRBJ1-1,.,TRBV27,TRBD1,CASSDPGTENTEAFF,TGTGCCAGCAGTGACCCCGGGACAGAGAACACTGAAGCTTTCTTT
TRBJ1-4,.,TRBV5-1,TRBD1,CASSRDRGGNEKLFF,TGCGCCAGCAGCCGAGACAGGGGAGGCAATGAAAAACTGTTTTTT
TRBJ2-7,.,TRBV7-2,TRBD1,CASSHGTGGQLPYEQYF,TGTGCCAGCAGCCACGGGACAGGGGGCCAGCTACCGTACGAGCAGTACTTC
TRBJ2-7,.,TRBV6-5,.,CASSYSGQATYEQYF,TGTGCCAGCAGTTACTCTGGGCAGGCAACCTACGAGCAGTACTTC
TRBJ2-7,.,TRBV6-5,.,CASSYGDLGGGYEQYF,TGTGCCAGCAGTTACGGGGACTTAGGCGGTGGCTACGAGCAGTACTTC
TRBJ1-1,.,TRBV12-3/TRBV12-4,.,CASRRNMNTEAFF,TGTGCCAGCAGACGCAACATGAACACTGAAGCTTTCTTT
TRBJ1-5,.,TRBV21-1,.,CASSTRDRGLVTYSNQPQHF,TGTGCCAGCAGCACACGGGACAGGGGCCTAGTCACTTATAGCAATCAGCCCCAGCATTTT
TRBJ1-5,.,TRBV9,TRBD1,CASSVGQGGDMPQHF,TGTGCCAGCAGCGTGGGACAGGGGGGAGACATGCCCCAGCATTTT
TRBJ2-2,.,TRBV7-2,.,CASSPPGVTGELFF,TGTGCCAGCAGCCCACCGGGGGTCACCGGGGAGCTGTTTTTT
TRBJ2-5,.,TRBV3-1/TRBV3-2,.,CASSPWAGGSGETQYF,TGTGCCAGCAGCCCCTGGGCCGGGGGTTCTGGAGAGACCCAGTACTTC
TRBJ2-1,.,TRBV7-2,.,CASSPGQPSAYNEQFF,TGTGCCAGCAGCCCTGGACAGCCCTCGGCCTACAATGAGCAGTTCTTC
TRBJ1-3,.,TRBV13,TRBD1,CASSLGTGEAGNTIYF,TGTGCCAGCAGCTTAGGGACAGGGGAGGCTGGAAACACCATATATTTT
TRBJ2-7,.,TRBV3-1/TRBV3-2,TRBD2,CASSQGGLAGTTYEQYF,TGTGCCAGCAGCCAAGGGGGACTAGCGGGGACTACCTACGAGCAGTACTTC
TRBJ2-2,.,TRBV19,TRBD2,CASSILTSGDFDTGELFF,TGTGCCAGTAGTATCTTGACTAGCGGGGACTTCGACACCGGGGAGCTGTTTTTT
TRBJ2-1,.,TRBV12-5,.,CASGLSLVGSAPNEQFF,TGTGCTAGTGGTTTGAGTTTAGTAGGGAGCGCTCCCAATGAGCAGTTCTTC
TRBJ2-1,.,TRBV10-3,TRBD1,CAISEITGGLSYNEQFF,TGTGCCATCAGTGAGATCACAGGGGGGCTCTCCTACAATGAGCAGTTCTTC
TRBJ1-4,.,TRBV7-2,TRBD1,CASSPQGTGPQLFF,TGTGCCAGCAGCCCGCAAGGGACAGGGCCACAACTGTTTTTT
TRBJ1-1,.,TRBV18,.,CASSPPGRQDTEAFF,TGTGCCAGCTCACCACCGGGTAGACAAGACACTGAAGCTTTCTTT
TRBJ2-1,once,TRBV10-2,TRBD2,CASSLAGADEQFF,TGCGCCAGCAGCCTAGCGGGGGCGGATGAGCAGTTCTTC
TRBJ1-1,.,TRBV7-2,TRBD1,CASSLSTGDLGEAFF,TGTGCCAGCAGCTTATCGACAGGGGATTTGGGTGAAGCTTTCTTT
TRBJ1-4,once,TRBV5-1,.,CASSPVTSYNEKLFF,TGCGCCAGCAGCCCGGTGACAAGTTATAATGAAAAACTGTTTTTT
TRBJ1-5,.,TRBV5-5,.,CASSSTGIGQPQHF,TGTGCCAGCAGCTCTACAGGGATTGGCCAGCCCCAGCATTTT
TRBJ2-3,.,TRBV7-2,.,CASSPGMTGGRSDTQYF,TGTGCCAGCAGCCCAGGGATGACGGGGGGCCGATCAGATACGCAGTATTTT